A selection of T cell receptor beta chains follows, all from one sample in a study of cytomegalovirus exposure and HLA in healthy donors. TCRdb's copy holds only in-frame clones and misses some; the assay was immunoSEQ multiplex PCR. The sample shows about 180,000 clones, about three quarters of them seen only once. The sample was PBMCs. The receptors shown here come from a woman in her fifties or sixties in good health and CMV-seropositive. Each CDR3 is given with its conserved first and last residue. Each record gives: D gene, V gene, J gene, clone size, CDR3 protein, CDR3 DNA. D genes are given only for firm matches. A row's size may be missing; if present it is once, few, many or a size class.

.	TRBV4-2	TRBJ1-2	few	CASSQDTLQGGDYGYTF	TGTGCCAGCAGCCAAGATACCCTTCAAGGGGGGGACTATGGCTACACCTTC
.	TRBV5-1	TRBJ2-1	.	CASSLDDGPYNEQFF	TGCGCCAGCAGCTTGGACGATGGCCCCTACAATGAGCAGTTCTTC
.	TRBV27	TRBJ1-2	.	CASSLGGNYGYTF	TGTGCCAGCAGTTTAGGAGGGAACTATGGCTACACCTTC
.	TRBV18	TRBJ1-2	.	CASSPLSTGANYGYTF	TGTGCCAGCTCACCACTTTCGACAGGAGCAAACTATGGCTACACCTTC
TRBD2	TRBV30	TRBJ2-2	.	CAAPGGVNTGELFF	TGTGCCGCCCCGGGAGGGGTGAACACCGGGGAGCTGTTTTTT
.	TRBV7-2	TRBJ1-6	.	CASSLLPEGSPLHF	TGTGCCAGCAGCCTGCTTCCGGAGGGTTCACCCCTCCACTTT
TRBD1	TRBV5-1	TRBJ1-1	once	CASSLRTGSPTEAFF	TGCGCCAGCAGCTTAAGGACAGGGTCGCCTACTGAAGCTTTCTTT
TRBD1	TRBV9	TRBJ2-7	.	CASSATTGFYEQYF	TGTGCCAGCAGCGCCACGACAGGGTTCTACGAGCAGTACTTC
TRBD1	TRBV7-9	TRBJ1-2	.	CASSLRQGYGYTF	TGTGCCAGCAGCTTAAGACAGGGCTATGGCTACACCTTC
.	TRBV28	TRBJ2-7	.	CASRLARGEQYF	TGTGCCAGCAGATTGGCCAGGGGCGAGCAGTACTTC
.	TRBV18	TRBJ1-4	.	CASFTGATNEKLFF	TGTGCCAGCTTCACAGGAGCAACTAATGAAAAACTGTTTTTT